These 4 T cell receptor beta chains were sequenced from one sample in a study of human T cells and chemical hapten exposure. MiXCR, run by TCRdb on the RACE reads, gives a single entry per CDR3 protein. The data contain more than 250,000 distinct CDR3 sequences, 7.5% to 9% of them seen just once; the ten biggest clones take up approximately 2.3%. Indicated time point: pre-sensitization, week 0. Treatment indicated: therapeutic diphenylcyclopropenone sensitization with weekly scalp DPC. The source was whole blood, collected in connection with sensitization to the hapten diphenylcyclopropenone (DPC). These receptors came from a woman in her 40s with alopecia areata. Some clones in this sample may be carry-over from other donors' samples.

This chain uses TRBV6-5 with TRBJ2-7; D remains unclear. Germline-derived CDR1 and CDR2 are MNHEY and SVGAGI. Trimming left V 5 bases short and J 2 bases short, with 10 bases between. The length of the CDR3 is 13 residues. The CDR3 reads CASSRGNTYEQYF. CDR3 nucleotide sequence: TGTGCCAGCAGTCGAGGCAATACCTACGAGCAGTACTTC.

The chain carries TRBV6-5 and TRBJ2-7; the D gene is possibly TRBD2 (5 bases). Deletions cut 5 bases from V and 2 bases from J, with 16 bases between. Looked up from germline, CDR1 is MNHEY and CDR2 is SVGAGI. The CDR3 has 15 amino acids. The CDR3 here is CASSPSGGATYEQYF. The CDR3 bases are TGTGCCAGCAGTCCGAGCGGTGGAGCTACCTACGAGCAGTACTTC.

Remarks on this clonotype: A junction boundary mismatches the germline segment, possibly from a read error. The rearrangement joins TRBV5-1 to TRBJ2-3; D unresolved. The CDR3 spans 14 residues. Germline CDR1 is SGHRS and CDR2 is YFSETQ. CDR3 sequence: CVSSADVVADTQYF. CDR3 sequence (DNA): TGCGTCAGCAGCGCCGACGTGGTGGCAGATACGCAGTATTTT.

This clonotype was found a few times. The J gene is TRBJ2-7, the V gene TRBV7-9, with D tentatively TRBD1 or TRBD2 (5 bases each). The CDR3 totals 15 residues. The V and J ends lost 5 bases and 0 bases respectively, with 14 bases between them. CDR1 is SEHNR, CDR2 FQNEAQ, per germline (reference sequence). CDR3 DNA: TGTGCCAGCAGCCCCCGGGCAGGGAGCTCCTACGAGCAGTACTTC. Translation gives CASSPRAGSSYEQYF.